The 20 T cell receptor beta chains listed next were all sequenced from one sample in a study of T-cell memory formation after mild COVID-19 (dated by TCRdb to the early 2020s). Library preparation was by 5' RACE. TCRdb names Illumina NovaSeq 6000 as the instrument used. In-frame beta chains were kept once TCRdb had trimmed the public reads at Q25 with fastp and called clones with MiXCR. Rows merge per CDR3 protein into single entries with the most common DNA and genes. The sample records approximately 51,000 distinct CDR3 sequences, approximately 9% of which are singletons. The leading ten clones occupy about 12% of the sample. The sample consisted of PBMCs or a T cell subset sorted from them (not recorded which). The receptor set was obtained from an adult woman who had mild COVID-19 (a few samples of this study predate the infection). The sample titles of this study are shuffled in the database, so cell type and time point are left out; the donor was told from shared clones.

The rearrangement uses TRBV27 and TRBJ1-6, with D perhaps matching TRBD1 (6 bases). The CDR3 spans 16 residues. CDR1 is MNHEY, CDR2 SMNVEV, per germline (reference sequence). V lost 4 bases, J lost 4 bases, and 14 bases lay in between. CDR3 DNA sequence: TGTGCCAGCAGTTCGGGACACGGGAGTTATAATTCACCCCTCCACTTT. Encoded protein: CASSSGHGSYNSPLHF.

This clonotype showed up many times. V and J are TRBV9 and TRBJ2-1; 8 positions agree with TRBD1. Germline values: CDR1 SGDLS, CDR2 YYNGEE. V shed 0 bases and J 6 bases; nucleotides not matched to a gene: 11. The CDR3 runs 17 residues. For the CDR3, the DNA is TGTGCCAGCAGCGTAGATGACAGGGGTTATCATAGCAATGAGCAGTTCTTC. This translates into CASSVDDRGYHSNEQFF.

This clonotype was seen more than once but under ten times. This rearrangement joins TRBV12-3 or TRBV12-4 to TRBJ1-2; 9 bases agree with TRBD1. CDR3 size: 19 residues. V shed 2 bases and J 2 bases; nucleotides not matched to a gene: 15. The CDR3 region has the DNA TGTGCCAGCAGTTTACGGAATTACGGCGGGACAGGGAAGAACTATGGCTACACCTTC. This gives the protein CASSLRNYGGTGKNYGYTF.

This clonotype was counted between two and nine times. The V call is TRBV5-5, the J call TRBJ1-3; 8 bases match TRBD1. The CDR3 covers 14 residues. The V gene's germline CDR1 is SGHKS and CDR2 YYEKEE (reference sequence). J lost 2 bases, V lost 3 bases, and 1 base had no gene match. CDR3 loop: CASSSDRAGNTIYF. CDR3 DNA sequence: TGTGCCAGCAGCTCGGACAGGGCTGGAAACACCATATATTTT.

This clonotype occurred a few times. The rearrangement uses TRBV7-6 and TRBJ2-3; 11 bases line up with TRBD2. Germline V gene lookup returns CDR1 SGHVS and CDR2 FNYEAQ. V gave up 4 bases and J gave up 5 bases; unmatched junction bases: 11. This CDR3 region has 17 residues. The CDR3 DNA reads as TGTGCCAGCAGCTACGGGACTAGCGGACACCTAGGAGATACGCAGTATTTT. This sequence encodes CASSYGTSGHLGDTQYF.

The rearrangement uses TRBV5-1 and TRBJ2-5, with a weak D call TRBD2 (5 bases). This CDR3 spans 13 amino acids. Germline V lookup: CDR1 SGHRS, CDR2 YFSETQ. V lost 4 bases and J 1 base, leaving 8 bases between the germline ends. The CDR3 DNA reads TGCGCCAGCAGCCGACTATTCCAAGAGACCCAGTACTTC. Residues: CASSRLFQETQYF.

This chain connects TRBV30 to TRBJ2-3, with 9 bases that match TRBD1. CDR3 length: 15 residues. The germline gives CDR1 GTSNPN, CDR2 SVGIG (reference sequence). Unmatched junction bases numbered 6, after V lost 1 base and J lost 4 bases. CDR3: CAWSGPHRGPDTQYF. The CDR3 DNA sequence: TGTGCCTGGAGTGGCCCTCACAGGGGGCCAGATACGCAGTATTTT.

CDR3: CSARGWSTGTGMIYEQYF. The DNA of the CDR3 is TGCAGTGCTAGAGGTTGGAGCACCGGGACAGGGATGATCTACGAGCAGTACTTC. The V and J genes are TRBV20-1 and TRBJ2-7; 9 bases are a match to TRBD1. This CDR3 comprises 18 residues. The V and J ends lost 1 base and 3 bases, in that order; junction bases with no gene match: 16. The germline V gene has CDR1 DFQATT and CDR2 SNEGSKA (reference sequence).

The chain recombines TRBV14 with TRBJ2-1; 12 bases align to TRBD2. There are 15 residues in the CDR3. Germline values: CDR1 SGHDN, CDR2 FVKESK. V dropped 4 bases and J dropped 10; count of bases not matched to a gene: 8. This CDR3 is CASSPRLAGDREQFF. The CDR3 bases are TGTGCCAGCAGCCCGAGACTAGCGGGAGACCGAGAGCAGTTCTTC.

There are many counts of this clonotype. The chain has TRBV4-2 and TRBJ2-5, with D perhaps matching TRBD2 (5 bases). Germline assignment: CDR1 LGHNA and CDR2 YNFKEQ. The V end lost 0 bases, the J end lost 1 base, and 9 bases lay between the germline ends. The CDR3 loop spans 15 amino acids. CDR3 sequence reads: CASSQDSGSQETQYF. The CDR3 nucleotides read TGTGCCAGCAGCCAAGATTCGGGGTCCCAAGAGACCCAGTACTTC.

As concerns this clonotype: Since a much larger clone is just one base distant, this may be a read error. V is TRBV19 and J is TRBJ2-1; D gene ambiguous. Germline-derived CDR1 and CDR2 are LNHDA and SQIVND (reference sequence). The CDR3 is 14 residues long. CDR3 protein: CDSSNHQSSPEQFF. DNA of the CDR3: TGTGACAGTAGTAATCACCAATCGAGCCCCGAGCAGTTCTTC.

This clonotype was detected only a few times. This sequence joins TRBV20-1 and TRBJ1-1; the match to TRBD1 covers 10 bases. Trimming at V came to 4 bases and at J to 5 bases, leaving 7 bases not matched to a gene. Germline V CDR1 and CDR2: DFQATT, SNEGSKA (reference sequence). The CDR3 contains 14 residues. The CDR3 coding sequence is TGCAGTGCTAAGACAGGGGGCCGGGATACTGAAGCTTTCTTT. Its translation is CSAKTGGRDTEAFF.

The chain employs TRBV12-3 or TRBV12-4 and TRBJ2-7; TRBD2 matches at 11 bases. The CDR3 totals 14 residues. With V trimmed by 7 bases and J by 3 bases, 5 bases remained unmatched. CDR3 protein: CASMPGLAVYEQYF. The CDR3 bases are TGTGCCAGCATGCCGGGACTAGCGGTCTACGAGCAGTACTTC.

The CDR3 reads CASRPTGGETQYF. The CDR3 DNA reads TGTGCCAGCAGACCTACGGGGGGGGAGACCCAGTACTTC. The chain uses TRBV6-5 and TRBJ2-5; TRBD2 matches at 8 bases. The CDR3 sequence is 13 residues long. V shed 6 bases and J 5 bases; nucleotides not matched to a gene: 5. Germline V gives CDR1 MNHEY, CDR2 SVGAGI.

The chain is built from TRBV20-1 and TRBJ1-6; a weak D match, TRBD1 (6 bases). The ends were cut back, 5 bases at V and 7 bases at J, with 18 bases in the middle. Looked up from germline, CDR1 is DFQATT and CDR2 is SNEGSKA (reference sequence). CDR3 size: 15 residues. CDR3 in amino acids: CSALGGGGANSPLHF. The DNA of the CDR3 is TGCAGTGCTCTAGGAGGAGGGGGGGCGAATTCACCCCTCCACTTT.

The table lists this clonotype with many counts. The chain joins TRBV5-1 to TRBJ2-1, with D perhaps matching TRBD1 or TRBD2 (5 bases each). Looked up from germline, CDR1 is SGHRS and CDR2 is YFSETQ. This CDR3 contains 14 residues. V lost 5 bases to trimming and J lost 2 bases, with 11 bases between them. DNA for the CDR3: TGCGCCAGCAGTATGGGGGAGACCTACAATGAGCAGTTCTTC. Encoded protein: CASSMGETYNEQFF. Filled out from reference TRBV5-1 and TRBJ2-1, the complete variable domain reads KAGVTQTPRYLIKTRGQQVTLSCSPISGHRSVSWYQQTPGQGLQFLFEYFSETQRNKGNFPGRFSGRQFSNSRSEMNVSTLELGDSALYLCASSMGETYNEQFFGPGTRLTVL.

The chain uses TRBV7-2 and TRBJ2-3; 10 bases agree with TRBD2. Germline V CDR1 and CDR2: SGHTA, FQGNSA. The ends lost 3 bases at V and 6 bases at J; junction bases unmatched: 9. CDR3 length: 16 residues. As DNA, the CDR3 is TGTGCCAGCAGCTTGAGGCCGGGACTAGCGTCCGATACGCAGTATTTT. Translating gives CASSLRPGLASDTQYF.

This clonotype was recorded a few times. The chain has TRBV5-1 and TRBJ2-5, with D maybe TRBD2 (5 bases). The CDR3 has 15 amino acids. Germline V lookup: CDR1 SGHRS, CDR2 YFSETQ. V lost 1 base to trimming and J lost 4 bases, with 14 bases between them. This CDR3 reads CASSLSWGARETQYF. The DNA for the CDR3 is TGCGCCAGCAGCTTGTCGTGGGGAGCTCGAGAGACCCAGTACTTC.

The chain uses TRBV14 and TRBJ2-7; 10 bases match TRBD1. J was trimmed by 3 bases and V by 4 bases; bases with no gene match: 3. The CDR3 length is 14 residues. Germline V gives CDR1 SGHDN, CDR2 FVKESK. The CDR3 nucleotides read TGTGCCAGCAGCCCGGGACAGGGGATCTACGAGCAGTACTTC. Amino acids: CASSPGQGIYEQYF. Based on the CDR3 plus reference TRBV14 and TRBJ2-7, the full variable domain is EAGVTQFPSHSVIEKGQTVTLRCDPISGHDNLYWYRRVMGKEIKFLLHFVKESKQDESGMPNNRFLAERTGGTYSTLKVQPAELEDSGVYFCASSPGQGIYEQYFGPGTRLTVT.

This clonotype came up a few times. The rearrangement links TRBV9 to TRBJ1-6; 8 bases are a match to TRBD1. V shed 3 bases and J 10 bases; nucleotides not matched to a gene: 12. Germline V CDR1 and CDR2: SGDLS, YYNGEE. The CDR3 is made up of 16 amino acids. The chain's CDR3 is CASSALDRGVRSPLHF. The CDR3 region has the DNA TGTGCCAGCAGCGCCCTCGACAGGGGAGTGAGATCACCCCTCCACTTT.